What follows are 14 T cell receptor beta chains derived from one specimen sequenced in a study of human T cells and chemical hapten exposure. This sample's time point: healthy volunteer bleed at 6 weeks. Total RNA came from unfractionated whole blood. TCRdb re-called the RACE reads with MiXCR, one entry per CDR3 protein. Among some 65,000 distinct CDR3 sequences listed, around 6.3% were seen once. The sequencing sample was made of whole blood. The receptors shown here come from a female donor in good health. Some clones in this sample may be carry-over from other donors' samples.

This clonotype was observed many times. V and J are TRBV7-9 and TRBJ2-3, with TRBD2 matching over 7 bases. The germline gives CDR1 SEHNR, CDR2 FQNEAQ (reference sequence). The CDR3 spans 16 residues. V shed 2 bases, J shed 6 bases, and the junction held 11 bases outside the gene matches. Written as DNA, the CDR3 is TGTGCCAGCAGCTTAAGTCAAGCGGGATCGATGGATACGCAGTATTTT. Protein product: CASSLSQAGSMDTQYF.

As DNA, the CDR3 is TGCAGTGCTAGACGAGCGGGAGAGGGTACGCAGTATTTT. This codes for CSARRAGEGTQYF. V is TRBV20-1 and J is TRBJ2-3; 8 bases map to TRBD2. V dropped 2 bases and J dropped 8; count of bases not matched to a gene: 6. The CDR3 totals 13 residues. Germline-derived CDR1 and CDR2 are DFQATT and SNEGSKA (reference sequence).

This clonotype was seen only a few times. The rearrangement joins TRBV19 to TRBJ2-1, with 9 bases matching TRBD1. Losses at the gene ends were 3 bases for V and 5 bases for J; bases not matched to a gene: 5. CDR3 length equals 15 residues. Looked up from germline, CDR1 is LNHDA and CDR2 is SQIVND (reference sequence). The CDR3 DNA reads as TGTGCCAGTAGTATTGGGACAGGGCCCAACAATGAGCAGTTCTTC. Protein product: CASSIGTGPNNEQFF.

Written as DNA, the CDR3 is TGTGCCAGCAGCTTCGGGGACACCGGGGAGCTGTTTTTT. It specifies CASSFGDTGELFF. V gene TRBV5-6 combines with J gene TRBJ2-2, with D possibly TRBD2 on 5 matching bases. The CDR3 totals 13 residues. Germline-derived CDR1 and CDR2 are SGHDT and YYEEEE. Between the trimmed V and J ends, which lost 2 bases and 3 bases, there was a span of 5 bases.

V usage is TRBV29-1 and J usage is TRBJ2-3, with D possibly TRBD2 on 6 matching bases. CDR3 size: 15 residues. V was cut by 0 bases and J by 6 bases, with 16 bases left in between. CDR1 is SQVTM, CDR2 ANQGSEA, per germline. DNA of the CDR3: TGCAGCGTTGAAGATCCCGGGTCCCGGGAGGATACGCAGTATTTT. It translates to CSVEDPGSREDTQYF.

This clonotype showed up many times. The CDR3 DNA follows: TGTGCCAGCAGTTGGGGACACCTGAATCAGCCCCAGCATTTT. This gives the protein CASSWGHLNQPQHF. The rearrangement joins TRBV12-3 or TRBV12-4 to TRBJ1-5, with D possibly TRBD1 on 6 matching bases. Trimming removed 4 bases at V and 4 bases at J, with 11 bases between. The CDR3 sequence is 14 residues long.

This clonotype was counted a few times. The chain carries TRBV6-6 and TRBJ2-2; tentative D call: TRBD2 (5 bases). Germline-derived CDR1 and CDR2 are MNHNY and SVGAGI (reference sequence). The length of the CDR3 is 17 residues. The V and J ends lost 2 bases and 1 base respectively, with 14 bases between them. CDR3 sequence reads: CASSYPPRGENTGELFF. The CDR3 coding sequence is TGTGCCAGCAGTTACCCCCCCCGGGGAGAGAACACCGGGGAGCTGTTTTTT.

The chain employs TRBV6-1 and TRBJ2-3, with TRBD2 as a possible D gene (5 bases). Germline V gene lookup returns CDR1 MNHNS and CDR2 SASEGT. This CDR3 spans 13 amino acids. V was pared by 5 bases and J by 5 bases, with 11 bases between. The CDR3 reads CASSSERVDTQYF. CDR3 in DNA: TGTGCCAGCAGTTCCGAGAGGGTAGATACGCAGTATTTT.

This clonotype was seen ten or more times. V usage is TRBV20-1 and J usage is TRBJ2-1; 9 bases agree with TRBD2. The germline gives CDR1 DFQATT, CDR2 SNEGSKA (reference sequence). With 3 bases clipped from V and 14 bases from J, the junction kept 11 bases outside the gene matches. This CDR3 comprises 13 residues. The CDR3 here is CSARSLAGNSEFF. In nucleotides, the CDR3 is TGCAGTGCTAGGAGTCTAGCGGGGAATTCGGAGTTCTTC.

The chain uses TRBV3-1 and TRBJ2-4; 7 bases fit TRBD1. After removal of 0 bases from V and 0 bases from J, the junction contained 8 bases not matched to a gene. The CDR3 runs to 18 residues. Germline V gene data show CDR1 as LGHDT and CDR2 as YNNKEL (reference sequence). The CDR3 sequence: CASSQDRGQKLAKNIQYF. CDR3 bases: TGTGCCAGCAGCCAAGATCGGGGACAGAAACTAGCCAAAAACATTCAGTACTTC.

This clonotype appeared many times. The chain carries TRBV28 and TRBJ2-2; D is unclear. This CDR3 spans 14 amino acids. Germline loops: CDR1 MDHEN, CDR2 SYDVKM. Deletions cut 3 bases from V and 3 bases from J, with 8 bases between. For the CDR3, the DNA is TGTGCCAGCAGTTTGTCAGATTACACCGGGGAGCTGTTTTTT. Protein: CASSLSDYTGELFF. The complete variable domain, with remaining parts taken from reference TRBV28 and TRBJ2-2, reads DVKVTQSSRYLVKRTGEKVFLECVQDMDHENMFWYRQDPGLGLRLIYFSYDVKMKEKGDIPEGYSVSREKKERFSLILESASTNQTSMYLCASSLSDYTGELFFGEGSRLTVL.

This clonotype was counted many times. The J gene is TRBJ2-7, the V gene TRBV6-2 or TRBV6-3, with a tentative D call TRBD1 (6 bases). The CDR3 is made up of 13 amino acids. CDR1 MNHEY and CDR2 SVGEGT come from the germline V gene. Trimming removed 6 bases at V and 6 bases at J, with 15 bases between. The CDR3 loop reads CASSVTRGGEQYF. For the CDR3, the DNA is TGTGCCAGCAGCGTTACCAGGGGCGGCGAGCAGTACTTC.

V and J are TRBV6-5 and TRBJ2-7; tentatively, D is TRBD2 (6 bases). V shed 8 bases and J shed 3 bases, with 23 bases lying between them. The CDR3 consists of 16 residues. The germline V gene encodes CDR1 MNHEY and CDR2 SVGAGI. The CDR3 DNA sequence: TGTGCCAGCTCACGATCCCAGGGTAGCGGAATCTACGAGCAGTACTTC. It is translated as CASSRSQGSGIYEQYF.

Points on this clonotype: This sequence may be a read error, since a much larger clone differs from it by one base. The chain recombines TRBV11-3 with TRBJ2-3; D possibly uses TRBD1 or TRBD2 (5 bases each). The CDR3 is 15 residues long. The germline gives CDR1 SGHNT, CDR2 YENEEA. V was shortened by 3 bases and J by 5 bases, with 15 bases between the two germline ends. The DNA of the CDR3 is TGTGCCAGCAGCTTTGGACCGGGGACGGGAGATACGCAGTATTTT. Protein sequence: CASSFGPGTGDTQYF.